This T cell receptor (beta chain) was sequenced during a study of shared clonotypes between healthy human individuals. The germline V gene has CDR1 SGHKS and CDR2 YYEKEE (reference sequence). V shed 0 bases and J shed 4 bases, with 10 bases lying between them. This CDR3 contains 14 residues. TCRdb's copy holds only in-frame clones and misses some; the assay was immunoSEQ multiplex PCR. The sample contains approximately 340,000 clones, about 73% of which appear only once. Sequenced input: memory CD4+ T cells sorted from blood. Subset meaning: CD45RA-negative fraction. V is TRBV5-5 and J is TRBJ1-2; no firm D call. The clonotype comes from a man aged 25 to 45 in good health. The CDR3 sequence is CASSLGITAYGYTF. CDR3 bases: TGTGCCAGCAGCTTGGGGATAACAGCCTATGGCTACACCTTC. Full variable domain (missing parts from reference TRBV5-5 and TRBJ1-2): DAGVTQSPTHLIKTRGQQVTLRCSPISGHKSVSWYQQVLGQGPQFIFQYYEKEERGRGNFPDRFSARQFPNYSSELNVNALLLGDSALYLCASSLGITAYGYTFGSGTRLTVV.